The entry that follows covers one TCR beta chain sequence. This entry belongs to a study of T cell responses to AZD1222 COVID-19 vaccine. The CDR3 length is 13 residues. Germline CDR1 reads LNHDA; CDR2 reads SQIVND (reference sequence). Trimming took off 10 bases at V and 5 bases at J, with 12 bases between the two ends. Generated by immunoSEQ multiplex PCR, the TCRdb table keeps only in-frame clones and is missing some. The sample shows about 88,000 clones, 89% of them seen only once. This receptor was identified in an adult in good health. This chain uses TRBV19 with TRBJ1-6; D not certain. The source was peripheral blood, collected on day 0 of AZD1222 vaccination. The CDR3 DNA is TGTGCCATTACACAAGGAAATAATTCACCCCTCCACTTT. This translates into CAITQGNNSPLHF. Variable domain in full (rest from reference TRBV19 and TRBJ1-6): DGGITQSPKYLFRKEGQNVTLSCEQNLNHDAMYWYRQDPGQGLRLIYYSQIVNDFQKGDIAEGYSVSREKKESFPLTVTSAQKNPTAFYLCAITQGNNSPLHFGNGTRLTVT.